This TCR beta chain originates from a study of CD8+CD57+ T cells in acquired aplastic anemia. Findings and caveats of the study: Between patients and controls, CD8+ Simpson's diversity did not vary significantly.

Individuals selected for sequencing had exhibited CD8+CD57+ cell expansion on flow cytometry. Among the patients, none had received any therapy at the time of blood sampling. Using genomic DNA as the template, TCR beta VDJ and CDR3 profiling was carried out. TCRdb independently ran MiXCR on the reads; one entry per CDR3 protein. This table has just over 450,000 distinct CDR3 sequences, around 30% appearing once. This clonotype was recorded once. As yet, its antigen is unknown. This CDR3 is built from 19 residues. The germline CDR1 and CDR2 sequences are SNHLY and FYNNEI. The TCR was taken from a human donor with aplastic anemia. The V call is TRBV2, the J call TRBJ2-7, with 10 bases aligning to TRBD1. The last part of the DNA fits TRBJ2-1 better; the J call may be wrong. Sequenced sample: sorted CD4+, CD8+, or CD8+CD57+ T cells (not recorded which) from PBMCs. The DNA of the CDR3 is TGTGCCAGCAGCCCTCCCAGCCGAACGCGGGACAGGGGATGGAATGAGCAGTTCTTC. It codes for CASSPPSRTRDRGWNEQFF.